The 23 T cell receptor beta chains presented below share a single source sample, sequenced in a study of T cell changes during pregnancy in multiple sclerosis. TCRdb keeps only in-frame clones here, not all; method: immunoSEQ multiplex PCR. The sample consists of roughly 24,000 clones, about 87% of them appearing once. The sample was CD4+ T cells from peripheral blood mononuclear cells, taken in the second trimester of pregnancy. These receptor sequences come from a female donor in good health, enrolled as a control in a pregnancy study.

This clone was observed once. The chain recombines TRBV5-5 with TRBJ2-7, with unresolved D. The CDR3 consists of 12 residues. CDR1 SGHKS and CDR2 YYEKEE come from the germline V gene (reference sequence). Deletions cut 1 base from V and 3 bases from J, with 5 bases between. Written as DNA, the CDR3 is TGTGCCAGCAGCTTGTCCAGCTACGAGCAGTACTTC. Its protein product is CASSLSSYEQYF.

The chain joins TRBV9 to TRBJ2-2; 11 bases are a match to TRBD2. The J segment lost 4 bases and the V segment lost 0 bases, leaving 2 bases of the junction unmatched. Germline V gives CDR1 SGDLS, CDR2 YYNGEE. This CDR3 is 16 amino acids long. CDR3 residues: CASSVVAGGPTGELFF. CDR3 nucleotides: TGTGCCAGCAGCGTAGTAGCGGGAGGGCCCACCGGGGAGCTGTTTTTT. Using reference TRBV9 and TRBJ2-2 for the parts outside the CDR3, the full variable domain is DSGVTQTPKHLITATGQRVTLRCSPRSGDLSVYWYQQSLDQGLQFLIQYYNGEERAKGNILERFSAQQFPDLHSELNLSSLELGDSALYFCASSVVAGGPTGELFFGEGSRLTVL.

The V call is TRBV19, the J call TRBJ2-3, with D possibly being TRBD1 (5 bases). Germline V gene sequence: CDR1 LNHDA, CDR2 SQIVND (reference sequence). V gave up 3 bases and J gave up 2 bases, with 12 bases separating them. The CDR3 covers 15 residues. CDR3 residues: CASSIKGVYTDTQYF. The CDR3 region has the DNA TGTGCCAGTAGTATTAAAGGGGTCTACACAGATACGCAGTATTTT.

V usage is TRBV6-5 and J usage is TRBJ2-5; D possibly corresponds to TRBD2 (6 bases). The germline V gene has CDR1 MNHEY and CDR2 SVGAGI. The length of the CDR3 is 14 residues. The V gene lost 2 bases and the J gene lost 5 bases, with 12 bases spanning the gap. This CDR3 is CASSYAGIQETQYF. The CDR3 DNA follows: TGTGCCAGCAGTTACGCGGGGATACAGGAGACCCAGTACTTC.

CDR3 sequence: CASSPGQYNSPLHF. CDR3 sequence (DNA): TGTGCCAGTAGTCCGGGACAGTATAATTCACCCCTCCACTTT. V and J are TRBV19 and TRBJ1-6; 7 bases agree with TRBD1. V lost 5 bases to trimming and J lost 4 bases; unmatched junction nucleotides: 2. The CDR3 sequence is 14 residues long. Per the germline V gene, CDR1 is LNHDA and CDR2 is SQIVND (reference sequence).

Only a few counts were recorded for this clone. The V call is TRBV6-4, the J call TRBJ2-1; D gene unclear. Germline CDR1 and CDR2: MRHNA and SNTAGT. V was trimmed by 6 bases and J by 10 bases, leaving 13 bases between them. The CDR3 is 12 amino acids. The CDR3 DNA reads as TGTGCCAGCAGGATGGGCAGTGGAGAGCAGTTCTTC. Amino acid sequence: CASRMGSGEQFF.

The CDR3 is CASSLGRTDIYNEQFF. Written as DNA, the CDR3 is TGCGCCAGCAGCTTGGGTCGGACAGACATATACAATGAGCAGTTCTTC. This sequence joins TRBV5-1 and TRBJ2-1; D possibly corresponds to TRBD1 (6 bases). V was trimmed by 0 bases and J by 4 bases, leaving 14 bases between them. CDR1 is SGHRS and CDR2 is YFSETQ in the germline V gene. CDR3 length: 16 residues. The complete variable domain, with remaining parts taken from reference TRBV5-1 and TRBJ2-1, reads KAGVTQTPRYLIKTRGQQVTLSCSPISGHRSVSWYQQTPGQGLQFLFEYFSETQRNKGNFPGRFSGRQFSNSRSEMNVSTLELGDSALYLCASSLGRTDIYNEQFFGPGTRLTVL.

Here the CDR3 reads CASSTGTGNTGELFF. In DNA form, the CDR3 reads TGTGCCAGCAGCACAGGGACAGGGAACACCGGGGAGCTGTTTTTT. The chain is built from TRBV7-3 and TRBJ2-2; 8 bases fit TRBD1. The CDR3 consists of 15 residues. Unmatched junction bases numbered 3, after V lost 5 bases and J lost 1 base. Germline V lookup: CDR1 SGHTA, CDR2 FQGTGA. Variable domain in full (rest from reference TRBV7-3 and TRBJ2-2): GAGVSQTPSNKVTEKGKYVELRCDPISGHTALYWYRQSLGQGPEFLIYFQGTGAADDSGLPNDRFFAVRPEGSVSTLKIQRTERGDSAVYLCASSTGTGNTGELFFGEGSRLTVL.

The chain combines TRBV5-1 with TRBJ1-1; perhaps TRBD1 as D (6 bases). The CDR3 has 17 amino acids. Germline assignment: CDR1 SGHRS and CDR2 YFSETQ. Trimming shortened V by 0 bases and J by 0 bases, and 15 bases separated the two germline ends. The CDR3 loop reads CASSLGRQANLNTEAFF. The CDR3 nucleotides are TGCGCCAGCAGCTTGGGGCGACAGGCGAACTTGAACACTGAAGCTTTCTTT. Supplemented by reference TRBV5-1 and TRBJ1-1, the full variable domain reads KAGVTQTPRYLIKTRGQQVTLSCSPISGHRSVSWYQQTPGQGLQFLFEYFSETQRNKGNFPGRFSGRQFSNSRSEMNVSTLELGDSALYLCASSLGRQANLNTEAFFGQGTRLTVV.

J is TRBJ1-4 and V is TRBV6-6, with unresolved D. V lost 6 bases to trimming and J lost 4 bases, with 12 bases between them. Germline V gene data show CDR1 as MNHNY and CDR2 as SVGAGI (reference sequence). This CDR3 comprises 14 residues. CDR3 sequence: CASRTGIDNEKLFF. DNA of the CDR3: TGTGCCAGCAGGACTGGCATAGATAATGAAAAACTGTTTTTT.

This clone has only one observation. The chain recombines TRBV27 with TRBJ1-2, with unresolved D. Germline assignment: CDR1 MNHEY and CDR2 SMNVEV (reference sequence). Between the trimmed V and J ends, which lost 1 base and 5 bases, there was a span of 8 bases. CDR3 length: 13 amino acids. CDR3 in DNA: TGTGCCAGCAGTTTATTCGTAAATTATGGCTACACCTTC. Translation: CASSLFVNYGYTF.

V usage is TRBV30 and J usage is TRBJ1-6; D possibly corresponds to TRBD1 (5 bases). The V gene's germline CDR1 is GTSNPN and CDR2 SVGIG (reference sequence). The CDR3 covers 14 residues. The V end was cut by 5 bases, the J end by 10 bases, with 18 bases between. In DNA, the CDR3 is TGTGCCTGGGGGTTTGGGGCAGGGAACTCACCCCTCCACTTT. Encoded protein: CAWGFGAGNSPLHF.

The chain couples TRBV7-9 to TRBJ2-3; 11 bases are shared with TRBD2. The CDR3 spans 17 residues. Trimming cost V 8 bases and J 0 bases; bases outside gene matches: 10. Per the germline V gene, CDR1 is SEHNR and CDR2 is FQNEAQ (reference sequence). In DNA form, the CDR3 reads TGTGCCAGCGCATGGCTAGCGGGGGGCACTAGCACAGATACGCAGTATTTT. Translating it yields CASAWLAGGTSTDTQYF.

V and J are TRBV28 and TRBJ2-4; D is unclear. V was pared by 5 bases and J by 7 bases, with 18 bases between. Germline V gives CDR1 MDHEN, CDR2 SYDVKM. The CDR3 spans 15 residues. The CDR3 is CASSNQPVKSNIQYF. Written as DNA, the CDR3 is TGTGCCAGCAGTAACCAACCCGTGAAGAGCAACATTCAGTACTTC.

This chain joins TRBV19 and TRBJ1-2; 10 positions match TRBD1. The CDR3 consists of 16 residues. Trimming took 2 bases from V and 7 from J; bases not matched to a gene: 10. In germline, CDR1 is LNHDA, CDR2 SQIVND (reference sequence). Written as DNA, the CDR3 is TGTGCCAGTAGTATAAACTTCCCGGGACAGGGGTCTGGCTACACCTTC. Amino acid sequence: CASSINFPGQGSGYTF.

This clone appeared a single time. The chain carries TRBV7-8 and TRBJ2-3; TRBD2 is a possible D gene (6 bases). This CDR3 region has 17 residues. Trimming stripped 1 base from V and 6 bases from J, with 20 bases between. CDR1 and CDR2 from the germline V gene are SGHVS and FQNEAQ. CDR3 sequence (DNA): TGTGCCAGCAGCTTAGTAGAGCGAACGGGAGCAAGTGATACGCAGTATTTT. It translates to CASSLVERTGASDTQYF.

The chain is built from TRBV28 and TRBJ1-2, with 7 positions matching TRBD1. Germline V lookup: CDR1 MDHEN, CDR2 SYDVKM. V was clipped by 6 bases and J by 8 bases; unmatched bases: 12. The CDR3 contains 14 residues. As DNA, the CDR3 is TGTGCCAGCAGCTCTGCCCGACAGGGTAGGGGCTACACCTTC. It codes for CASSSARQGRGYTF.

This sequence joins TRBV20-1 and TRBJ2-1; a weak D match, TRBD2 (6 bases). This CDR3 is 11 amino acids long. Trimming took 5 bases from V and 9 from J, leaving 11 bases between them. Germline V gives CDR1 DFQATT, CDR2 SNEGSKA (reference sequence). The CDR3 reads CSARLVGEQFF. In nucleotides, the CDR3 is TGCAGTGCTCGACTAGTTGGTGAGCAGTTCTTC.

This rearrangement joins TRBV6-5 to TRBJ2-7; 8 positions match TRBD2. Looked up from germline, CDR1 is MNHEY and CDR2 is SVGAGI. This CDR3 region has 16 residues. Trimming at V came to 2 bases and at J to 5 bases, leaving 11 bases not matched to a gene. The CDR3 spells CASSYPSGGGRHEQYF. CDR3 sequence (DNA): TGTGCCAGCAGTTACCCCTCGGGGGGGGGTAGGCACGAGCAGTACTTC.

The chain's CDR3 is CASSLKGRLDKGWTEAFF. CDR3 DNA: TGTGCCAGCAGCTTAAAGGGGCGCCTAGACAAGGGTTGGACTGAAGCTTTCTTT. The chain recombines TRBV7-3 with TRBJ1-1; D possibly corresponds to TRBD1 (5 bases). Trimming took off 1 base at V and 5 bases at J, with 23 bases between the two ends. The germline gives CDR1 SGHTA, CDR2 FQGTGA. CDR3 length: 18 amino acids.

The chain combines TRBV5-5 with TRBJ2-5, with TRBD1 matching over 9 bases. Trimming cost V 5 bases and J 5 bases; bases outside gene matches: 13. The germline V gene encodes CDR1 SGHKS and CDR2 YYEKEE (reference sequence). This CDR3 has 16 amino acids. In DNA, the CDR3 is TGTGCCAGCAGGACTACAATGGGACAGGGCGGCGAGACCCAGTACTTC. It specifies CASRTTMGQGGETQYF. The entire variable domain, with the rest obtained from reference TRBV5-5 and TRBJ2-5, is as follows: DAGVTQSPTHLIKTRGQQVTLRCSPISGHKSVSWYQQVLGQGPQFIFQYYEKEERGRGNFPDRFSARQFPNYSSELNVNALLLGDSALYLCASRTTMGQGGETQYFGPGTRLLVL.

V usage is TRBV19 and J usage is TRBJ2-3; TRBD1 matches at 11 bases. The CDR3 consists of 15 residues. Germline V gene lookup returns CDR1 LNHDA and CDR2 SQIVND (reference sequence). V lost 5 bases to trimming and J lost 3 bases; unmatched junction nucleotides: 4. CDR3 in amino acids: CASSSGQGDTDTQYF. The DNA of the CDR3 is TGTGCCAGTAGTTCGGGACAGGGGGATACAGATACGCAGTATTTT.

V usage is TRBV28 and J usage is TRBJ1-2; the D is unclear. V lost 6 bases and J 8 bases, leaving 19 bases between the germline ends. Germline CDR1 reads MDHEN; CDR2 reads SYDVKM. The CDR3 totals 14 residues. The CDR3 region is CASSPTEVARGYTF. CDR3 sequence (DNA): TGTGCCAGCAGCCCCACTGAGGTAGCCCGGGGCTACACCTTC.